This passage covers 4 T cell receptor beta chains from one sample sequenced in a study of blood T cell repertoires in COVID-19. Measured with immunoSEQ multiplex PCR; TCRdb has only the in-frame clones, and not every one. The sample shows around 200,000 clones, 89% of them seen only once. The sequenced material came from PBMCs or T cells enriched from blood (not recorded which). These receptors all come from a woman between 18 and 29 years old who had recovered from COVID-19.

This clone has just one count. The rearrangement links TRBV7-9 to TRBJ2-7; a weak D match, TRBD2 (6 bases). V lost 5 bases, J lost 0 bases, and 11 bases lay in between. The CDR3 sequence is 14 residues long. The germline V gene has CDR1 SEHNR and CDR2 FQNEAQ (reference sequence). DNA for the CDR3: TGTGCCAGCAGCACCCGGGACTCCTCCTACGAGCAGTACTTC. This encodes CASSTRDSSYEQYF.

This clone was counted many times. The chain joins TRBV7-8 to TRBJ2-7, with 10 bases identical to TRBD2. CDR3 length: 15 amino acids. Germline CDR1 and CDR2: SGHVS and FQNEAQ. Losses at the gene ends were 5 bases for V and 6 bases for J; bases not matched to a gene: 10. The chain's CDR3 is CASSPPLSGRGEQYF. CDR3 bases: TGTGCCAGCAGCCCGCCCTTAAGCGGGAGGGGCGAGCAGTACTTC.

The CDR3 DNA is TGTGCCAGCAGCCAATCTACCGGGACAGGGTCCTACGAGCAGTACTTC. It specifies CASSQSTGTGSYEQYF. The chain joins TRBV4-2 to TRBJ2-7; 9 nucleotides align to TRBD1. The CDR3 is 16 residues long. Per germline, CDR1 LGHNA and CDR2 YNFKEQ. The ends lost 2 bases at V and 1 base at J; junction bases unmatched: 6.

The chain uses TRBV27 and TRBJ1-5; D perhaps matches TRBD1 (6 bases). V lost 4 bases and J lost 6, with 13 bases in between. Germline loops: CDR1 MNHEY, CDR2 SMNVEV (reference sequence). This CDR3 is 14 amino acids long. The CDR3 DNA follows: TGTGCCAGCAGTTGGGGAACAGGGAGTCAGCCCCAGCATTTT. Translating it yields CASSWGTGSQPQHF.